The 11 T cell receptor beta chains listed next were all sequenced from one sample in a study of glioma-infiltrating T cells. Using RNA template, CDR3s of TCR alpha and beta were amplified with iRepertoire arm-PCR. Using its own MiXCR run on the multiplex PCR reads, TCRdb lists one record per CDR3 protein. The sample holds 100,000 to 150,000 distinct CDR3 sequences, roughly 25% seen once. The specimen sequenced was glioma tissue, nonneoplastic brain tissue, or PBMCs (not recorded which). All receptors derive from a human donor with low-grade glioma or glioblastoma, undergoing nonglioma brain surgery, or in good health (not recorded which).

The chain has TRBV10-3 and TRBJ1-1, with D unresolved. CDR3 length: 13 residues. CDR1 and CDR2 from the germline V gene are ENHRY and SYGVKD. V was clipped by 2 bases and J by 1 base, with 5 bases between them. CDR3 nucleotide sequence: TGTGCCATCAGTGAGCTCCCGAACACTGAAGCTTTCTTT. This sequence encodes CAISELPNTEAFF.

This clonotype is a singleton in its sample. This may stem from a read error, because a much larger clone lies one nucleotide away. The chain couples TRBV7-9 to TRBJ1-1, with TRBD1 matching over 7 bases. V shed 2 bases, J shed 12 bases, and the junction held 6 bases outside the gene matches. The CDR3 length is 12 residues. Germline V gives CDR1 SEHNR, CDR2 FQNEAQ (reference sequence). The CDR3 region is CASSLPRTGSFF. The CDR3 region has the DNA TGTGCCAGCAGCTTACCCCGGACAGGATCTTTCTTT.

In this sample, this clonotype turned up a few times. The chain employs TRBV12-5 and TRBJ2-3; D call uncertain. Trimming stripped 4 bases from V and 0 bases from J, with 20 bases between. The length of the CDR3 is 18 residues. Germline assignment: CDR1 LGHNT and CDR2 FRNRAP. The CDR3 nucleotides read TGTGCTAGTGGTTCTTCTTACGCAGGATTTACTAGCACAGATACGCAGTATTTT. It yields the protein CASGSSYAGFTSTDTQYF.

This clonotype was recorded many times. The rearrangement uses TRBV7-6 and TRBJ2-3; 12 bases match TRBD1. There are 16 residues in the CDR3. The ends lost 5 bases at V and 6 bases at J; junction bases unmatched: 9. Germline CDR1 is SGHVS and CDR2 is FNYEAQ. CDR3 region: CASSPSGTGGADTQYF. The DNA for the CDR3 is TGTGCCAGCAGCCCCTCCGGGACAGGGGGCGCGGATACGCAGTATTTT.

The rearrangement links TRBV6-2 or TRBV6-3 to TRBJ2-1, with TRBD1 identical over 8 bases. After removal of 6 bases from V and 2 bases from J, the junction contained 6 bases not matched to a gene. The CDR3 runs to 15 residues. CDR1 is MNHEY and CDR2 is SVGEGT in the germline V gene. This chain's CDR3 is CASSLDRGTYNEQFF. For the CDR3, the DNA is TGTGCCAGCAGCCTCGACAGGGGTACCTACAATGAGCAGTTCTTC.

This clonotype was counted at least ten times. This CDR3 reads CAISTDTYNEQFF. The CDR3 nucleotides read TGTGCCATCAGCACAGACACCTACAATGAGCAGTTCTTC. The rearrangement links TRBV10-3 to TRBJ2-1; D ambiguous. Trimming pared 6 bases from V and 2 bases from J, leaving 8 bases between. This CDR3 has 13 amino acids. Germline V lookup: CDR1 ENHRY, CDR2 SYGVKD.

This clonotype was detected a few times. The V call is TRBV19, the J call TRBJ1-5; D not resolved. Germline CDR1 is LNHDA and CDR2 is SQIVND (reference sequence). The length of the CDR3 is 15 residues. Deletions cut 3 bases from V and 7 bases from J, with 16 bases between. This chain's CDR3 is CASSISPQSSQPQHF. The CDR3 nucleotides read TGTGCCAGTAGTATCTCCCCGCAATCATCCCAGCCCCAGCATTTT.

This clonotype was counted ten times or more. The chain employs TRBV19 and TRBJ1-3; D is perhaps TRBD1 (5 bases). V was trimmed by 9 bases and J by 0 bases, leaving 12 bases between them. The CDR3 contains 14 residues. CDR1 is LNHDA, CDR2 SQIVND, per germline (reference sequence). The CDR3 DNA is TGTGCCAGCGAAACAGGCTCCTCTGGAAACACCATATATTTT. Amino acid sequence: CASETGSSGNTIYF.

With regard to this clonotype: Possible read error: a much larger clone is one base away. The V and J genes are TRBV24-1 and TRBJ2-7; possibly TRBD2 for D (7 bases). The V end was cut by 11 bases, the J end by 4 bases, with 17 bases between. This CDR3 has 13 residues. Germline lookup yields CDR1 KGHDR and CDR2 SFDVKD. Here the CDR3 DNA reads TGTGCCAACGCCCGAGGGGGAGGGTACGAGCAGTACTTC. Protein product: CANARGGGYEQYF.

In this sample, this clonotype turned up a few times. This rearrangement joins TRBV4-1 to TRBJ2-5; D may be TRBD1 (6 bases). V lost 0 bases, J lost 5 bases, and 13 bases lay in between. The CDR3 length is 15 residues. Germline V gene lookup returns CDR1 MGHRA and CDR2 YSYEKL. The CDR3: CASSQDLTGSETQYF. DNA of the CDR3: TGCGCCAGCAGCCAAGATCTAACAGGGAGTGAGACCCAGTACTTC.

This clonotype was detected ten times or more. V and J are TRBV15 and TRBJ1-2; no reliable D call. Trimming took off 0 bases at V and 0 bases at J, with 8 bases between the two ends. This CDR3 spans 15 amino acids. Germline V gene data show CDR1 as LNHNV and CDR2 as YYDKDF (reference sequence). CDR3 bases: TGTGCCACCAGCAGAGATTACGGAGCTAACTATGGCTACACCTTC. The encoded protein is CATSRDYGANYGYTF. Full variable domain (rest looked up from reference TRBV15 and TRBJ1-2): DAMVIQNPRYQVTQFGKPVTLSCSQTLNHNVMYWYQQKSSQAPKLLFHYYDKDFNNEADTPDNFQSRRPNTSFCFLDIRSPGLGDTAMYLCATSRDYGANYGYTFGSGTRLTVV.